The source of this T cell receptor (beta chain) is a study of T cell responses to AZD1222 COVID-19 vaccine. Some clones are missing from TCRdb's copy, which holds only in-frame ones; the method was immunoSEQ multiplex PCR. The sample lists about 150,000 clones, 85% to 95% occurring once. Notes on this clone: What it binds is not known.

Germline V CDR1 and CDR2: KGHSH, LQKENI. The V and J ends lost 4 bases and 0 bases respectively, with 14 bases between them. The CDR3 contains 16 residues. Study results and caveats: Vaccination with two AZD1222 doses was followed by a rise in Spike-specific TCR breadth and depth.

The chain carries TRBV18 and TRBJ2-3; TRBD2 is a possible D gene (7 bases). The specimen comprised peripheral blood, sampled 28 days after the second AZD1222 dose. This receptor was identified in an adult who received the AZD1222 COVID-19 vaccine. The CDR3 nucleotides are TGTGCCAGCTCACAATCGCGGGGGCCCAGCACAGATACGCAGTATTTT. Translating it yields CASSQSRGPSTDTQYF.